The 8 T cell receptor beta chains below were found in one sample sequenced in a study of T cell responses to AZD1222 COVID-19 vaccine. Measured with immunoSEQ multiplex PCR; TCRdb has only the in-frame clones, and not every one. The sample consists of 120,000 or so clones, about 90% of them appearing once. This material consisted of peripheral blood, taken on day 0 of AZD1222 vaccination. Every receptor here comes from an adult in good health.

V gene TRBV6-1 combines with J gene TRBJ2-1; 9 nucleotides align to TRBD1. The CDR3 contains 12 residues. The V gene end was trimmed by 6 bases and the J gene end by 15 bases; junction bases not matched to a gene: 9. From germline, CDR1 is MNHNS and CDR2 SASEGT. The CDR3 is CASSPTQGARFF. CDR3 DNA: TGTGCCAGCAGCCCTACACAGGGGGCCCGGTTCTTC.

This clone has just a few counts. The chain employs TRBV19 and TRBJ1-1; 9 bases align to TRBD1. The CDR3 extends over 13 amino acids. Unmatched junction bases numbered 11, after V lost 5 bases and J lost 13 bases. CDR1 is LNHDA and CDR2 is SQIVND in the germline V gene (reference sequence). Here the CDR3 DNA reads TGTGCCAGTAGTTCCCTGGGGACAGGGTTGGATTTCTTT. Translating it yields CASSSLGTGLDFF.

For the CDR3, the DNA is TGTGCCAGCAGCGCCCCTCCAGTCACTGAAGCTTTCTTT. It codes for CASSAPPVTEAFF. The genes are TRBV9 and TRBJ1-1; no clear D. From germline, CDR1 is SGDLS and CDR2 YYNGEE. V lost 3 bases to trimming and J lost 4 bases, with 10 bases between them. This CDR3 contains 13 residues.

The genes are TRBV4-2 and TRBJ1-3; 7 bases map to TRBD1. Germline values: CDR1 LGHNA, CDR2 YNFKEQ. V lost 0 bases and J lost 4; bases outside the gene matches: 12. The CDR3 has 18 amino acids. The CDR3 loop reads CASSQENIGGAGGNTIYF. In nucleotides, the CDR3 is TGTGCCAGCAGCCAAGAGAATATAGGGGGCGCGGGGGGAAACACCATATATTTT.

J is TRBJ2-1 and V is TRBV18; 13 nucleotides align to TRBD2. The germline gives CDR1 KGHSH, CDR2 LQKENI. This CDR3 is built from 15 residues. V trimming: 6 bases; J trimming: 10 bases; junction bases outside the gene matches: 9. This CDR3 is CASSPGLAGVREQFF. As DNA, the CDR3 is TGTGCCAGCTCCCCAGGACTAGCGGGAGTTCGCGAGCAGTTCTTC.

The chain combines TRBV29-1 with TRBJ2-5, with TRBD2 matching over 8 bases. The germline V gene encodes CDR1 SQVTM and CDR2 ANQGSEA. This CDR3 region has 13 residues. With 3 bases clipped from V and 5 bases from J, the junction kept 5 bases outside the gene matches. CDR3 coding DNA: TGCAGCGTTGACGGGAGGGCCCGCGAGACCCAGTACTTC. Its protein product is CSVDGRARETQYF.

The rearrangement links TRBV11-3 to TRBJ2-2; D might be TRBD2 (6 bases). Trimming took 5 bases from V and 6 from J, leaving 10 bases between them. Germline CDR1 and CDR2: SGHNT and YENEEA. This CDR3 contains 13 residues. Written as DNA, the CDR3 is TGTGCCAGCAGCCGGAGGGTCGCCGGGGAGCTGTTTTTT. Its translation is CASSRRVAGELFF.

CDR3 in amino acids: CAWSPRDRGPTMNTGELFF. CDR3 nucleotide sequence: TGTGCCTGGAGTCCCCGGGACAGGGGCCCTACTATGAACACCGGGGAGCTGTTTTTT. The genes are TRBV30 and TRBJ2-2; 10 bases are a match to TRBD1. The germline gives CDR1 GTSNPN, CDR2 SVGIG (reference sequence). The CDR3 has 19 amino acids. With V trimmed by 2 bases and J by 1 base, 13 bases remained unmatched.